The following is a T cell receptor beta chain sequence with its context. What it recognizes is unknown. Libraries were prepared by immunoSEQ multiplex PCR; TCRdb keeps only in-frame clonotypes and omits some of them. The table has fewer than 85,000 clones, around 92% seen once; the top ten hold 6% to 8.5%. The data were obtained in a study of T cell responses to AZD1222 COVID-19 vaccine. Study-level findings and limits: Increased Spike-specific TCR breadth and depth were observed after two AZD1222 doses. Baseline serology detected seropositivity in only six AZD1222 recipients. It was only after the peak T cell response that any repertoires were sampled.

Germline CDR1 reads SEHNR; CDR2 reads FQNEAQ (reference sequence). The trim removed 5 bases at V and 12 bases at J, leaving 12 bases unmatched. The CDR3 totals 13 residues. The clonotype was recovered from an adult in good health. The genes are TRBV7-9 and TRBJ1-2; 7 bases line up with TRBD1. Specimen: peripheral blood, collected on day 0 of MenACWY control vaccination. CDR3 loop: CASSPIRTGAHTF. The DNA of the CDR3 is TGTGCCAGCAGCCCCATTAGGACAGGAGCCCACACCTTC.